A single sample gave rise to the 31 T cell receptor beta chains below, sequenced in a study of OX40 agonist ivuxolimab in advanced cancers. The protocol was immunoSEQ multiplex PCR, while the TCRdb copy is restricted to in-frame clones and leaves out a portion. Of 55,000 to 70,000 clones in the sample, approximately 86% were seen once. Material: CD4+ or CD8+ T cells sorted from blood, obtained in a trial of the OX40 agonist ivuxolimab. The receptors derive from an adult with an advanced solid tumor such as melanoma, head and neck, liver or kidney cancer.

The chain combines TRBV4-2 with TRBJ1-2; 10 bases fit TRBD1. The ends lost 3 bases at V and 8 bases at J; junction bases unmatched: 18. CDR3 length equals 18 residues. Germline CDR1 is LGHNA and CDR2 is YNFKEQ. Here the CDR3 reads CASSQSSADRGIAKGYTF. CDR3 nucleotides: TGTGCCAGCAGCCAGTCTTCTGCGGACAGGGGGATTGCAAAAGGCTACACCTTC.

As DNA, the CDR3 is TGTGCCAGCAGCGTAGCTTGGGGGACTAATGAAAAACTGTTTTTT. Residues: CASSVAWGTNEKLFF. The chain combines TRBV9 with TRBJ1-4; the D gene is possibly TRBD1 (5 bases). Trimming removed 0 bases from V and 2 bases from J, with 8 bases in between. The germline gives CDR1 SGDLS, CDR2 YYNGEE. This CDR3 contains 15 residues.

This chain connects TRBV27 to TRBJ2-7, with D perhaps TRBD1 (5 bases). CDR1 and CDR2 (germline): MNHEY, SMNVEV (reference sequence). V shed 3 bases and J shed 5 bases, with 11 bases lying between them. CDR3 size: 13 residues. This CDR3 is CASSFWGPDEQYF. The DNA of the CDR3 is TGTGCCAGCAGTTTTTGGGGCCCCGACGAGCAGTACTTC.

This sequence joins TRBV30 and TRBJ2-7, with 9 bases matching TRBD1. This CDR3 spans 15 amino acids. CDR1 is GTSNPN, CDR2 SVGIG, per germline (reference sequence). The junction had 17 bases not matched to a gene; V was cut back by 2 bases and J by 12 bases. The chain's CDR3 is CAWSQSGQGRGMPYF. The CDR3 bases are TGTGCCTGGAGTCAGTCGGGACAGGGACGGGGGATGCCGTACTTC.

V is TRBV11-3 and J is TRBJ2-3; D is undetermined. The CDR3 extends over 15 amino acids. Germline-derived CDR1 and CDR2 are SGHNT and YENEEA. Trimming took off 1 base at V and 2 bases at J, with 10 bases between the two ends. The CDR3 coding sequence is TGTGCCAGCAGCTTAGGGCAAAGGGACACAGATACGCAGTATTTT. Protein: CASSLGQRDTDTQYF.

The rearrangement joins TRBV29-1 to TRBJ1-2; 8 nucleotides match TRBD1. The length of the CDR3 is 13 residues. Trimming cost V 6 bases and J 7 bases; bases outside gene matches: 10. CDR1 SQVTM and CDR2 ANQGSEA come from the germline V gene. The CDR3 nucleotides are TGCAGCGTCGACACAACAGGGGGACCTGGCTACACCTTC. It yields the protein CSVDTTGGPGYTF.

The table lists this clone with a few counts. The chain joins TRBV14 to TRBJ1-4, with D uncertain. This CDR3 has 11 residues. V lost 7 bases and J 7 bases, leaving 7 bases between the germline ends. Germline V lookup: CDR1 SGHDN, CDR2 FVKESK. The CDR3 protein is CASIPGEKLFF. The CDR3 bases are TGTGCCAGCATTCCCGGTGAAAAACTGTTTTTT.

This clone was seen only once. The CDR3 nucleotides are TGTGCCAGCAGCTCCCACACAGATACGCAGTATTTT. Protein product: CASSSHTDTQYF. This chain connects TRBV13 to TRBJ2-3; D gene uncertain. Germline V lookup: CDR1 PRHDT, CDR2 FYEKMQ (reference sequence). Trimming removed 4 bases from V and 2 bases from J, with 4 bases in between. This CDR3 has 12 amino acids.

This chain joins TRBV29-1 and TRBJ1-1; perhaps TRBD1 as D (5 bases). Per germline, CDR1 SQVTM and CDR2 ANQGSEA. CDR3 size: 12 residues. V lost 4 bases and J lost 5, with 11 bases in between. The CDR3 DNA follows: TGCAGCGTTGGGGGCGTGTGGACTGAAGCTTTCTTT. Translating it yields CSVGGVWTEAFF.

As for this clone: At one end the junction does not follow the germline gene, possibly because of a read error. This rearrangement joins TRBV29-1 to TRBJ2-3, with D perhaps TRBD1 (6 bases). From germline, CDR1 is SQVTM and CDR2 ANQGSEA. CDR3 length: 14 residues. The CDR3 reads CSAEQGFGTDTQYF. The CDR3 DNA follows: TGCAGCGCTGAACAGGGTTTTGGCACAGATACGCAGTATTTT.

This clone showed up just once. V usage is TRBV5-1 and J usage is TRBJ2-3; D is ambiguous. Germline V lookup: CDR1 SGHRS, CDR2 YFSETQ. Trimming removed 5 bases from V and 0 bases from J, with 7 bases in between. CDR3 size: 13 residues. The CDR3 sequence is CASSRTSTDTQYF. In DNA, the CDR3 is TGCGCCAGCAGTCGGACCAGCACAGATACGCAGTATTTT. The entire variable domain, with the rest obtained from reference TRBV5-1 and TRBJ2-3, is as follows: KAGVTQTPRYLIKTRGQQVTLSCSPISGHRSVSWYQQTPGQGLQFLFEYFSETQRNKGNFPGRFSGRQFSNSRSEMNVSTLELGDSALYLCASSRTSTDTQYFGPGTRLTVL.

The CDR3 DNA reads as TGTGCCACCAGCCGCCGGCCCCTAGCGGTCAAATCTGGCGAGCAGTACTTC. Protein: CATSRRPLAVKSGEQYF. This chain links TRBV15 with TRBJ2-7; 7 bases are a match to TRBD2. The V and J ends lost 5 bases and 6 bases, in that order; junction bases with no gene match: 19. From germline, CDR1 is LNHNV and CDR2 YYDKDF (reference sequence). CDR3 length: 17 amino acids.

This clone was seen more than once but under ten times. The V call is TRBV10-2, the J call TRBJ1-3; 9 bases agree with TRBD1. V was pared by 5 bases and J by 4 bases, with 12 bases of the junction left unmatched. Per the germline V gene, CDR1 is WSHSY and CDR2 is SAAADI. The CDR3 is made up of 17 amino acids. The CDR3 DNA sequence: TGCGCCAGCAGTATACTTACGACAGGGGGTAGAGGAAACACCATATATTTT. Its translation is CASSILTTGGRGNTIYF.

The rearrangement joins TRBV6-6 to TRBJ1-5; 10 nucleotides match TRBD1. After removal of 6 bases from V and 7 bases from J, the junction contained 12 bases not matched to a gene. CDR1 MNHNY and CDR2 SVGAGI come from the germline V gene (reference sequence). The CDR3 extends over 16 amino acids. The CDR3 DNA reads as TGTGCCAGCAGAAACGAGAGACAGGGGGCAGGGCAGCCCCAGCATTTT. Translating gives CASRNERQGAGQPQHF.

The gene calls are TRBV2 and TRBJ2-5; 12 bases align to TRBD2. CDR1 is SNHLY, CDR2 FYNNEI, per germline. With V trimmed by 10 bases and J by 3 bases, 6 bases remained unmatched. The CDR3 contains 14 residues. The CDR3 loop reads CATKRTSGEETQYF. The CDR3 bases are TGTGCCACTAAAAGGACTAGCGGGGAAGAGACCCAGTACTTC.

The V call is TRBV5-1, the J call TRBJ1-2, with D possibly being TRBD1 (6 bases). The CDR3 is 16 amino acids. Germline V gene sequence: CDR1 SGHRS, CDR2 YFSETQ. Between the trimmed V and J ends, which lost 4 bases and 4 bases, there was a span of 20 bases. CDR3 sequence: CASSVIGTPSGYGYTF. The DNA of the CDR3 is TGCGCCAGCAGCGTCATCGGGACACCCTCCGGCTATGGCTACACCTTC.

V is TRBV6-5 and J is TRBJ1-4; weak D call: TRBD1 (6 bases). Germline V gene sequence: CDR1 MNHEY, CDR2 SVGAGI. The CDR3 is made up of 14 amino acids. The germline V and J ends were trimmed by 5 bases and 6 bases, with 13 bases remaining between them. CDR3 region: CASSRDNFYEKLFF. CDR3 coding DNA: TGTGCCAGCAGTCGGGACAATTTTTATGAAAAACTGTTTTTT.

This clone was seen only a few times. V is TRBV10-3 and J is TRBJ1-6, with 7 bases identical to TRBD1. Germline CDR1 reads ENHRY; CDR2 reads SYGVKD. This CDR3 is 15 amino acids long. The V gene end was trimmed by 6 bases and the J gene end by 10 bases; junction bases not matched to a gene: 12. The CDR3 region has the DNA TGTGCCATCAGCCCGACAGGGTCGGGAGACTCACCCCTCCACTTT. Translating it yields CAISPTGSGDSPLHF.

V is TRBV7-9 and J is TRBJ2-3, with 9 bases aligning to TRBD2. Germline assignment: CDR1 SEHNR and CDR2 FQNEAQ (reference sequence). The CDR3 has 16 residues. Trimming cost V 7 bases and J 1 base; bases outside gene matches: 9. The DNA for the CDR3 is TGTGCCAGCACCTTTAACGAGCGGGAGGGCACAGATACGCAGTATTTT. This encodes CASTFNEREGTDTQYF. Supplemented by reference TRBV7-9 and TRBJ2-3, the full variable domain reads DTGVSQNPRHKITKRGQNVTFRCDPISEHNRLYWYRQTLGQGPEFLTYFQNEAQLEKSRLLSDRFSAERPKGSFSTLEIQRTEQGDSAMYLCASTFNEREGTDTQYFGPGTRLTVL.

A few counts support this clone. The J gene is TRBJ1-1, the V gene TRBV5-1; D call uncertain. The V end lost 0 bases, the J end lost 1 base, and 13 bases lay between the germline ends. CDR1 and CDR2 from the germline V gene are SGHRS and YFSETQ. This CDR3 has 16 amino acids. CDR3 nucleotide sequence: TGCGCCAGCAGCTTGGACCGCTTTCCAGGGAACACTGAAGCTTTCTTT. This sequence encodes CASSLDRFPGNTEAFF.

The rearrangement uses TRBV5-1 and TRBJ2-2; the D call may be TRBD1 or TRBD2 (5 bases each). The CDR3 totals 16 residues. V was shortened by 2 bases and J by 3 bases, with 14 bases between the two germline ends. CDR1 SGHRS and CDR2 YFSETQ come from the germline V gene. This CDR3 reads CASSLGRGTDTGELFF. The CDR3 DNA reads as TGCGCCAGCAGCTTAGGTAGAGGGACCGACACCGGGGAGCTGTTTTTT. Looking up the rest from reference TRBV5-1 and TRBJ2-2 gives the full variable domain: KAGVTQTPRYLIKTRGQQVTLSCSPISGHRSVSWYQQTPGQGLQFLFEYFSETQRNKGNFPGRFSGRQFSNSRSEMNVSTLELGDSALYLCASSLGRGTDTGELFFGEGSRLTVL.

This clone was seen more than once but under ten times. This chain connects TRBV7-6 to TRBJ1-3; D unresolved. This CDR3 contains 16 residues. Trimming removed 1 base at V and 1 base at J, with 11 bases between. CDR1 SGHVS and CDR2 FNYEAQ come from the germline V gene. The CDR3 nucleotides are TGTGCCAGCAGCTTAGGATCCTCAGGATCTGGAAACACCATATATTTT. This codes for CASSLGSSGSGNTIYF.

The chain carries TRBV4-2 and TRBJ2-3, with D tentatively TRBD1 or TRBD2 (6 bases each). CDR1 and CDR2 (germline): LGHNA, YNFKEQ. This CDR3 comprises 15 residues. V dropped 2 bases and J dropped 3 bases, with 12 bases sitting between them. The CDR3 coding sequence is TGTGCCAGCAGCCAAAAGGAGGGGGAAACAGATACGCAGTATTTT. Its translation is CASSQKEGETDTQYF.

The chain employs TRBV5-1 and TRBJ1-2; D gene ambiguous. The CDR3 extends over 14 amino acids. Per the germline V gene, CDR1 is SGHRS and CDR2 is YFSETQ. Trimming left V 1 base short and J 4 bases short, with 11 bases between. CDR3 sequence: CASSLSGVLYGYTF. CDR3 bases: TGCGCCAGCAGCTTGTCTGGGGTTCTCTATGGCTACACCTTC.

The V call is TRBV6-5, the J call TRBJ1-2; TRBD1 aligns across 7 bases. The CDR3 spans 14 residues. Germline V gene data show CDR1 as MNHEY and CDR2 as SVGAGI. With 4 bases clipped from V and 3 bases from J, the junction kept 5 bases outside the gene matches. CDR3 region: CASSLQGMDYGYTF. The CDR3 DNA follows: TGTGCCAGCAGTTTACAGGGGATGGACTATGGCTACACCTTC.

This clone showed up just once. The J gene is TRBJ1-6, the V gene TRBV27; D ambiguous. Germline CDR1 and CDR2: MNHEY and SMNVEV (reference sequence). Trimming took off 6 bases at V and 0 bases at J, with 12 bases between the two ends. The CDR3 loop spans 16 amino acids. In DNA, the CDR3 is TGTGCCAGCAGCAGACAAGGGTTCTCCTATAATTCACCCCTCCACTTT. Encoded protein: CASSRQGFSYNSPLHF.

This clone came up once. The V and J genes are TRBV7-9 and TRBJ2-1; 13 bases line up with TRBD2. V was pared by 1 base and J by 10 bases, with 4 bases of the junction left unmatched. The CDR3 has 15 residues. The germline V gene has CDR1 SEHNR and CDR2 FQNEAQ (reference sequence). CDR3 DNA sequence: TGTGCCAGCAGCTTAGAAGGGACTAGCGGGGCCGAGCAGTTCTTC. As protein: CASSLEGTSGAEQFF.

This clone came up once. The chain carries TRBV2 and TRBJ2-7, with D possibly matching TRBD1 (6 bases). The V and J ends lost 8 bases and 3 bases respectively, with 14 bases between them. Germline CDR1 and CDR2: SNHLY and FYNNEI. This CDR3 region has 13 residues. CDR3 amino acids: CASSETGFYEQYF. The DNA for the CDR3 is TGTGCCAGCTCAGAGACAGGTTTCTACGAGCAGTACTTC.

The gene calls are TRBV5-1 and TRBJ1-1; D uncertain. Looked up from germline, CDR1 is SGHRS and CDR2 is YFSETQ. Trimming shortened V by 2 bases and J by 5 bases, and 16 bases separated the two germline ends. The CDR3 contains 15 residues. The CDR3 DNA follows: TGCGCCAGCAGCTTAGGAACTTTTATAGGGACTGAAGCTTTCTTT. It is translated as CASSLGTFIGTEAFF. The full variable domain, its missing parts supplied by reference TRBV5-1 and TRBJ1-1, is KAGVTQTPRYLIKTRGQQVTLSCSPISGHRSVSWYQQTPGQGLQFLFEYFSETQRNKGNFPGRFSGRQFSNSRSEMNVSTLELGDSALYLCASSLGTFIGTEAFFGQGTRLTVV.

The chain links TRBV12-5 to TRBJ1-3; unclear D gene. Germline-derived CDR1 and CDR2 are LGHNT and FRNRAP. Trimming removed 2 bases from V and 1 base from J, with 21 bases in between. CDR3 size: 19 residues. CDR3 coding DNA: TGTGCTAGTGGTTTGCCCAGTCGGGTCCGGCGCAATTCTGGAAACACCATATATTTT. Protein product: CASGLPSRVRRNSGNTIYF.

The rearrangement links TRBV27 to TRBJ1-6; TRBD1 is a possible D gene (5 bases). V was clipped by 4 bases and J by 7 bases, with 14 bases between them. The germline CDR1 and CDR2 sequences are MNHEY and SMNVEV (reference sequence). This CDR3 comprises 15 residues. Here the CDR3 DNA reads TGTGCCAGCAGTTCCCTGGGGGACGGGAATTCACCCCTCCACTTT. It codes for CASSSLGDGNSPLHF.